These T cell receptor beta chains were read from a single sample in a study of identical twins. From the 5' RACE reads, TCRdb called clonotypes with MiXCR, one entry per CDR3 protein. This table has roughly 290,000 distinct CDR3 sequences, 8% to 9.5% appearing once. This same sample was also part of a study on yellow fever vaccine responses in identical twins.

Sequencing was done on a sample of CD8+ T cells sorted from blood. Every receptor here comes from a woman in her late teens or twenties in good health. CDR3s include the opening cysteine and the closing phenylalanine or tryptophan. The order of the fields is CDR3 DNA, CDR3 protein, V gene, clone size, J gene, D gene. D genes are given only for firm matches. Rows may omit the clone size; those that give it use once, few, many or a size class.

cdr3_nt: TGCAGCGTTCGCGGGACAGGGTTATCCTACGAGCAGTACTTC
cdr3_aa: CSVRGTGLSYEQYF
v_call: TRBV29-1
clone_size: few
j_call: TRBJ2-7
d_call: TRBD1

cdr3_nt: TGTGCCAGCAGCTTGTTATCGGGGACCGAGCAGTACTTC
cdr3_aa: CASSLLSGTEQYF
v_call: TRBV7-3
clone_size: many
j_call: TRBJ2-7
d_call: NA

cdr3_nt: TGTGCCAGCAGTTTCCGACAGGGAGGCAATGAGCAGTTCTTC
cdr3_aa: CASSFRQGGNEQFF
v_call: TRBV7-8
clone_size: many
j_call: TRBJ2-1
d_call: NA

cdr3_nt: TGCGCCAGCAGCCAAGATGCCGGGCCATTGTACGAGCAGTACTTC
cdr3_aa: CASSQDAGPLYEQYF
v_call: TRBV4-3
clone_size: few
j_call: TRBJ2-7
d_call: NA

cdr3_nt: TGTGCCAGCAGCCAAGATCTAACTCGGACGCATCCCTACGAGCAGTACTTC
cdr3_aa: CASSQDLTRTHPYEQYF
v_call: TRBV14
clone_size: NA
j_call: TRBJ2-7
d_call: NA

cdr3_nt: TGTGCTAGTGGGAATAGCGGGGGGCTTAATGAGCAGTTCTTC
cdr3_aa: CASGNSGGLNEQFF
v_call: TRBV12-5
clone_size: few
j_call: TRBJ2-1
d_call: TRBD2

cdr3_nt: TGTGCCAGCAGCCAAGATCTGATCCATTACGAGCAGTACTTC
cdr3_aa: CASSQDLIHYEQYF
v_call: TRBV14
clone_size: many
j_call: TRBJ2-7
d_call: NA

cdr3_nt: TGTGCCAGCAGCCCAATCGGGGTGAACACTGAAGCTTTCTTT
cdr3_aa: CASSPIGVNTEAFF
v_call: TRBV7-9
clone_size: NA
j_call: TRBJ1-1
d_call: NA

cdr3_nt: TGTGCCAGCAGCCAATCATCGGGGGCCTACGAGCAGTACTTC
cdr3_aa: CASSQSSGAYEQYF
v_call: TRBV14
clone_size: NA
j_call: TRBJ2-7
d_call: NA

cdr3_nt: TGCAGCGTTGAAGGCTTCTACAATGAGCAGTTCTTC
cdr3_aa: CSVEGFYNEQFF
v_call: TRBV29-1
clone_size: few
j_call: TRBJ2-1
d_call: NA

cdr3_nt: TGTGCCAGCAGTTTACCGGACAGGGCGCAGTATTTT
cdr3_aa: CASSLPDRAQYF
v_call: TRBV27
clone_size: many
j_call: TRBJ2-3
d_call: TRBD1

cdr3_nt: TGTGCCAGCAGCTTAAACGGGCTAGTGGGGAATGAGCAGTTCTTC
cdr3_aa: CASSLNGLVGNEQFF
v_call: TRBV7-6
clone_size: once
j_call: TRBJ2-1
d_call: NA

cdr3_nt: TGTGCCAGCAGTTTTTTCTGGAGGGTGGGCACCGGGGAGCTGTTTTTT
cdr3_aa: CASSFFWRVGTGELFF
v_call: TRBV12-3/TRBV12-4
clone_size: NA
j_call: TRBJ2-2
d_call: NA

cdr3_nt: TGCAGTGCTAGACCCCCGGTGGCAGGGGGGATCATTCAGTACTTC
cdr3_aa: CSARPPVAGGIIQYF
v_call: TRBV20-1
clone_size: NA
j_call: TRBJ2-4
d_call: NA

cdr3_nt: TGTGCCAGCAGTGGGGGGGACAGGGCCATTTGGGACACTGAAGCTTTCTTT
cdr3_aa: CASSGGDRAIWDTEAFF
v_call: TRBV2
clone_size: few
j_call: TRBJ1-1
d_call: TRBD1

cdr3_nt: TGCGCCAGCAGCCAAGGGGTACTCTACAATGAGCAGTTCTTC
cdr3_aa: CASSQGVLYNEQFF
v_call: TRBV4-3
clone_size: many
j_call: TRBJ2-1
d_call: NA

cdr3_nt: TGTGCCAGCGCCGGGGCCGGGACACCCTTCTCTGGGGCCAACGTCCTGACTTTC
cdr3_aa: CASAGAGTPFSGANVLTF
v_call: TRBV5-5
clone_size: NA
j_call: TRBJ2-6
d_call: NA

cdr3_nt: TGCAGTGCTAAATCACTCTACAATGAGCAGTTCTTC
cdr3_aa: CSAKSLYNEQFF
v_call: TRBV20-1
clone_size: NA
j_call: TRBJ2-1
d_call: NA

cdr3_nt: TGCAGTGCTAGAGATTCGTCTAGCGGGACCCATTACAATGAGCAGTTCTTC
cdr3_aa: CSARDSSSGTHYNEQFF
v_call: TRBV20-1
clone_size: many
j_call: TRBJ2-1
d_call: TRBD2

cdr3_nt: TGTGCCAGCAGCTACGATACCGATGAGCAGTTCTTC
cdr3_aa: CASSYDTDEQFF
v_call: TRBV7-9
clone_size: NA
j_call: TRBJ2-1
d_call: NA

cdr3_nt: TGTGCCAGCAGCCCAGGGGACCGAGATACGCAGTATTTT
cdr3_aa: CASSPGDRDTQYF
v_call: TRBV12-3/TRBV12-4
clone_size: NA
j_call: TRBJ2-3
d_call: NA

cdr3_nt: TGTGCCAGCAGCTTACTGGACGGCTCCTACGAGCAGTACTTC
cdr3_aa: CASSLLDGSYEQYF
v_call: TRBV27
clone_size: NA
j_call: TRBJ2-7
d_call: NA

cdr3_nt: TGTGCCAGCCAAGACGCGGGGGTCAGCTCTGGGGCCAACGTCCTGACTTTC
cdr3_aa: CASQDAGVSSGANVLTF
v_call: TRBV12-3/TRBV12-4
clone_size: NA
j_call: TRBJ2-6
d_call: TRBD2